One sample yielded the 2 T cell receptor beta chains listed below, sequenced in a study of T cells after yellow fever vaccination. A single record per CDR3 protein comes from TCRdb applying MiXCR to the 5' RACE reads. Of about 250,000 distinct CDR3 sequences detected, more than 3.5% appear once; the ten largest clones hold approximately 18%. The specimen was PBMCs, collected 15 days after the yellow fever booster vaccination. All receptors come from a man aged 18 to 29 who received the YFV17D yellow fever vaccine.

Many counts were recorded for this clonotype. The V gene is TRBV20-1, the J gene TRBJ2-1; 12 bases fit TRBD1. This CDR3 comprises 14 residues. Germline CDR1 reads DFQATT; CDR2 reads SNEGSKA (reference sequence). After removal of 8 bases from V and 6 bases from J, the junction contained 8 bases not matched to a gene. Here the CDR3 reads CSTTGTGGFNEQFF. CDR3 DNA sequence: TGCAGTACCACCGGGACAGGGGGCTTCAATGAGCAGTTCTTC.

The sample holds many counts of this clonotype. This chain connects TRBV20-1 to TRBJ1-2; TRBD1 might be the D (6 bases). The V and J ends lost 5 bases and 7 bases respectively, with 14 bases between them. CDR1 and CDR2 from the germline V gene are DFQATT and SNEGSKA (reference sequence). The CDR3 spans 12 residues. The CDR3 DNA is TGCAGTGCTCCGGGCAGGGGAGCTGGCTACACCTTC. The encoded protein is CSAPGRGAGYTF.